The clone carrying this T cell receptor (beta chain) was detected a few times. Its target is not known. Germline CDR1 and CDR2: SNHLY and FYNNEI. Trimming cost V 5 bases and J 2 bases, with 10 bases left between them. CDR3 length equals 14 residues. PCR involved 60 Vbeta and 13 Jbeta primers. TCRdb keeps only in-frame clones here, not all; method: immunoSEQ multiplex PCR. This table has 110,000 to 150,000 clones, about four fifths appearing once. These data originate in a study of cytomegalovirus exposure and HLA in healthy donors. Study-level background: Across 350 to 500 genotyped donors, 81% landed in the Caucasian-associated ancestry cluster. Study-wide findings and caveats: With high specificity and sensitivity, the classifier reportedly diagnosed cytomegalovirus status.

Sequenced sample: PBMCs. The rearrangement links TRBV2 to TRBJ1-5; a weak D match, TRBD1 (5 bases). This sequence was found in a female donor in good health and CMV-seronegative. CDR3 coding DNA: TGTGCCAGCAGTCTAAGGGGTCGCAATCAGCCCCAGCATTTT. Translation: CASSLRGRNQPQHF.